This T cell receptor beta chain derives from a study of shared clonotypes between healthy human individuals. Naive CD8 cells lacked CD45RO, underwent positive selection for CCR7 and left out terminally differentiated effector memory CD45RA+ cells. Only in-frame clones appear in the TCRdb table, and some are missing; sequencing was by immunoSEQ multiplex PCR. The sample shows millions of clones, about 92% of them seen only once. The sample comprised naive CD8+ T cells from PBMCs. The source of this sequence is a man between 18 and 35 years old in good health. Some clones in this sample may be carry-over from other donors' samples.

The DNA of the CDR3 is TGCGCCAGCAGCCAAGCCCAGGGGCGCACAGATACGCAGTATTTT. Translation gives CASSQAQGRTDTQYF. The chain carries TRBV4-1 and TRBJ2-3; perhaps TRBD1 as D (6 bases). V was shortened by 1 base and J by 1 base, with 9 bases between the two germline ends. This CDR3 is 15 amino acids long. Germline loops: CDR1 MGHRA, CDR2 YSYEKL.